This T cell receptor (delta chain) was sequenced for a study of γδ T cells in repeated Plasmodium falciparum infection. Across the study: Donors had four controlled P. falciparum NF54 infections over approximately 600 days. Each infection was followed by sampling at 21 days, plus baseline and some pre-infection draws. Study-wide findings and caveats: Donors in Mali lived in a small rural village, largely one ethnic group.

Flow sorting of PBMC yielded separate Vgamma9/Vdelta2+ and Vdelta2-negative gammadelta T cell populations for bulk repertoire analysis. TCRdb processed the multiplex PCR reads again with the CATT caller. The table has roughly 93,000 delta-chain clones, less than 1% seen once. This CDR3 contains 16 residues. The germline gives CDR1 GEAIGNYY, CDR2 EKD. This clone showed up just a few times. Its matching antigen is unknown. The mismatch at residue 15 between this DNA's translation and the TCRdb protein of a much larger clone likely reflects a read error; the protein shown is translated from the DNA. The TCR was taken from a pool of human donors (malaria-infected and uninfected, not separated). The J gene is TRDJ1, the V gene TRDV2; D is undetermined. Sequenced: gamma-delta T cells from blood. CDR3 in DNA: TGTGCCTGTGACACACACGGAGGTATTTACACCGATAAACTCACCTTT. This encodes CACDTHGGIYTDKLTF.